These 13 T cell receptor beta chains came from one sample sequenced in a study of blood T cell repertoires in COVID-19. Measured with immunoSEQ multiplex PCR; TCRdb has only the in-frame clones, and not every one. The sample gives about 160,000 clones, roughly 90% of which show up once; approximately 0.48% is in the top ten. Sequenced input: peripheral blood. The receptor set was obtained from a man in his fifties or sixties with acute or convalescent COVID-19.

In its sample, this clone was seen once. The chain recombines TRBV11-1 with TRBJ1-1; no clear D. Germline CDR1 is SGHAT and CDR2 is FQDESV (reference sequence). With 1 base removed from V and 7 bases from J, the gap between germline ends came to 10 bases. The CDR3 is 13 residues long. CDR3 in DNA: TGTGCCAGCAGCTTAGACCGACTCTTTGAAGCTTTCTTT. It encodes CASSLDRLFEAFF.

In this sample, this clone turned up once. The chain has TRBV14 and TRBJ1-4; D ambiguous. Trimming removed 0 bases at V and 7 bases at J, with 18 bases between. CDR1 is SGHDN, CDR2 FVKESK, per germline. This CDR3 region has 17 residues. Here the CDR3 reads CASSQDSRRPLGEKLFF. The CDR3 region has the DNA TGTGCCAGCAGCCAAGATTCTCGCAGGCCCTTAGGTGAAAAACTGTTTTTT.

The chain recombines TRBV29-1 with TRBJ2-1; 7 positions agree with TRBD2. Trimming removed 0 bases from V and 4 bases from J; junction bases left unmatched: 6. The CDR3 length is 15 residues. The germline gives CDR1 SQVTM, CDR2 ANQGSEA. CDR3 in amino acids: CSVEEGLAEYNEQFF. The CDR3 nucleotides are TGCAGCGTTGAAGAGGGGCTAGCGGAATACAATGAGCAGTTCTTC.

Only one count was recorded for this clone. The genes are TRBV28 and TRBJ1-5, with 10 positions matching TRBD1. The V and J ends lost 6 bases and 7 bases, in that order; junction bases with no gene match: 9. The germline gives CDR1 MDHEN, CDR2 SYDVKM. The CDR3 is 15 residues long. The CDR3 DNA reads TGTGCCAGCAGGAGGCCGACAGGGGGCAGACAGCCCCAGCATTTT. It codes for CASRRPTGGRQPQHF.

A remark on this clone: This CDR3 is missing its conserved last phenylalanine or tryptophan, likely due to a read error. The chain joins TRBV18 to TRBJ1-2; TRBD1 agrees at 11 bases. The CDR3 has 16 amino acids. With 2 bases clipped from V and 4 bases from J, the junction kept 6 bases outside the gene matches. Germline V gene lookup returns CDR1 KGHSH and CDR2 LQKENI. The CDR3 is CASSPGQGADAYGYTV. The CDR3 nucleotides read TGTGCCAGCTCACCAGGACAGGGGGCCGACGCCTATGGCTACACCGTC.

This clone was observed once. V is TRBV9 and J is TRBJ1-3; D gene ambiguous. There are 14 residues in the CDR3. V lost 0 bases and J 4 bases, leaving 8 bases between the germline ends. CDR1 and CDR2 from the germline V gene are SGDLS and YYNGEE. The CDR3 loop is CASSVGQVGNTIYF. As DNA, the CDR3 is TGTGCCAGCAGCGTAGGGCAGGTGGGAAACACCATATATTTT.

V is TRBV6-1 and J is TRBJ1-1; D not certain. The ends were cut back, 7 bases at V and 4 bases at J, with 19 bases in the middle. The CDR3 contains 15 residues. CDR1 and CDR2 (germline): MNHNS, SASEGT. As DNA, the CDR3 is TGTGCCAGCACCTTAGCCCCCGCTGGTGGCACTGAAGCTTTCTTT. This sequence encodes CASTLAPAGGTEAFF.

This clone has just a few counts. This chain joins TRBV6-5 and TRBJ2-7; D is ambiguous. The germline gives CDR1 MNHEY, CDR2 SVGAGI. The ends were cut back, 0 bases at V and 3 bases at J, with 15 bases in the middle. The CDR3 has 16 amino acids. The CDR3 protein is CASSYSLVSPVYEQYF. CDR3 nucleotide sequence: TGTGCCAGCAGTTACTCGTTGGTTAGCCCTGTCTACGAGCAGTACTTC.

The chain employs TRBV5-1 and TRBJ2-1, with TRBD2 identical over 7 bases. Germline V gene sequence: CDR1 SGHRS, CDR2 YFSETQ. V was clipped by 0 bases and J by 6 bases; unmatched bases: 18. This CDR3 comprises 19 residues. The CDR3 DNA follows: TGCGCCAGCAGCTTGGTGGGCGGGAGCAGTCTGTTTTTCCGCAATGAGCAGTTCTTC. This encodes CASSLVGGSSLFFRNEQFF.

This rearrangement joins TRBV4-1 to TRBJ2-1, with TRBD2 matching 7 bases. Germline V gives CDR1 MGHRA, CDR2 YSYEKL. The trim removed 1 base at V and 5 bases at J, leaving 11 bases unmatched. This CDR3 has 17 amino acids. The CDR3 here is CASSQGSAGVRHNEQFF. The CDR3 nucleotides are TGCGCCAGCAGCCAAGGATCTGCGGGGGTCCGACACAATGAGCAGTTCTTC.

The chain is built from TRBV7-9 and TRBJ1-1, with D perhaps matching TRBD1 (6 bases). Germline values: CDR1 SEHNR, CDR2 FQNEAQ (reference sequence). This CDR3 spans 16 amino acids. Trimming took off 2 bases at V and 5 bases at J, with 18 bases between the two ends. CDR3 in amino acids: CASSLFPGARRTEAFF. The CDR3, as DNA: TGTGCCAGCAGCTTATTTCCAGGGGCGCGGAGGACTGAAGCTTTCTTT.

V and J are TRBV28 and TRBJ1-2; 8 bases are a match to TRBD1. Trimming took 4 bases from V and 4 from J; bases not matched to a gene: 5. CDR1 is MDHEN and CDR2 is SYDVKM in the germline V gene. The CDR3 runs 14 residues. This chain's CDR3 is CASSSGGPPYGYTF. The CDR3 DNA is TGTGCCAGCAGTTCAGGGGGCCCCCCCTATGGCTACACCTTC.

The J gene is TRBJ1-2, the V gene TRBV6-5; D may be TRBD1 (6 bases). CDR3 length equals 13 residues. V lost 6 bases and J 2 bases, leaving 10 bases between the germline ends. From germline, CDR1 is MNHEY and CDR2 SVGAGI. The DNA of the CDR3 is TGTGCCAGCAGCCGAGGACAGAACTATGGCTACACCTTC. Translating gives CASSRGQNYGYTF.